These 10 T cell receptor beta chains were sequenced from one sample in a study of cytomegalovirus exposure and HLA in healthy donors. The PCR contained 60 Vbeta and 13 Jbeta primers. Some clones are missing from TCRdb's copy, which holds only in-frame ones; the method was immunoSEQ multiplex PCR. The sample holds 85,000 to 90,000 clones, approximately 70% seen once. Sequencing was carried out using PBMCs. These receptors all come from a man aged 30 to 45 in good health and CMV-seronegative.

The chain has TRBV5-1 and TRBJ2-7; possibly TRBD2 for D (6 bases). Germline V gene data show CDR1 as SGHRS and CDR2 as YFSETQ. This CDR3 is 14 amino acids long. Trimming took off 0 bases at V and 6 bases at J, with 13 bases between the two ends. The CDR3 region is CASSLARERGEQYF. The CDR3 coding sequence is TGCGCCAGCAGCTTGGCCCGGGAGAGGGGCGAGCAGTACTTC. Supplemented by reference TRBV5-1 and TRBJ2-7, the full variable domain reads KAGVTQTPRYLIKTRGQQVTLSCSPISGHRSVSWYQQTPGQGLQFLFEYFSETQRNKGNFPGRFSGRQFSNSRSEMNVSTLELGDSALYLCASSLARERGEQYFGPGTRLTVT.

The chain employs TRBV14 and TRBJ1-4; possible D gene TRBD1, 6 bases. This CDR3 region has 14 residues. CDR1 and CDR2 from the germline V gene are SGHDN and FVKESK. Deletions cut 9 bases from V and 0 bases from J, with 11 bases between. DNA of the CDR3: TGTGCCAGTTCAGGACAGCCAACTAATGAAAAACTGTTTTTT. Translated: CASSGQPTNEKLFF.

About this clone itself: Germline and junction disagree at one end, which may indicate a read error. CDR3 sequence: CASSDWQGARSGNTIHF. Written as DNA, the CDR3 is TGTGCCAGCAGTGACTGGCAAGGGGCGCGTTCTGGAAACACCATACATTTT. The rearrangement uses TRBV6-1 and TRBJ1-3; maybe TRBD1 (5 bases). The CDR3 is 17 amino acids. Germline CDR1 reads MNHNS; CDR2 reads SASEGT.

This rearrangement joins TRBV29-1 to TRBJ2-7, with a possible D match to TRBD1 (5 bases). Trimming shortened V by 3 bases and J by 6 bases, and 15 bases separated the two germline ends. From germline, CDR1 is SQVTM and CDR2 ANQGSEA. This CDR3 spans 13 amino acids. The CDR3 is CSVDYPGKVEQYF. The CDR3 DNA is TGCAGCGTTGATTATCCAGGGAAAGTCGAGCAGTACTTC.

CDR3 sequence reads: CASSPTGGDTQYF. Written as DNA, the CDR3 is TGTGCCAGCAGTCCCACCGGGGGGGATACGCAGTATTTT. The chain links TRBV27 to TRBJ2-3, with 7 bases that match TRBD2. The junction had 5 bases not matched to a gene; V was cut back by 5 bases and J by 6 bases. The CDR3 is 13 amino acids. Germline assignment: CDR1 MNHEY and CDR2 SMNVEV (reference sequence).

This clone was recorded only once. The sample has other DNA sequences that encode this CDR3 too. The chain recombines TRBV9 with TRBJ2-7; 11 bases line up with TRBD1. The V and J ends lost 0 bases and 3 bases, in that order; junction bases with no gene match: 2. Germline loops: CDR1 SGDLS, CDR2 YYNGEE. The CDR3 extends over 15 amino acids. CDR3 protein: CASSVAGTGGYEQYF. The CDR3 coding sequence is TGTGCCAGCAGCGTAGCCGGGACAGGGGGCTACGAGCAGTACTTC.

The chain is built from TRBV7-2 and TRBJ1-5, with a tentative D call TRBD1 (6 bases). Trimming removed 5 bases from V and 5 bases from J, with 16 bases in between. The germline CDR1 and CDR2 sequences are SGHTA and FQGNSA. The CDR3 loop spans 15 amino acids. CDR3 coding DNA: TGTGCCAGCAGCCCTCAGGGGTACGGCTATCAGCCCCAGCATTTT. It yields the protein CASSPQGYGYQPQHF.

The genes are TRBV7-9 and TRBJ1-1, with D maybe TRBD1 (6 bases). The germline gives CDR1 SEHNR, CDR2 FQNEAQ (reference sequence). This CDR3 comprises 12 residues. Trimming took off 7 bases at V and 5 bases at J, with 11 bases between the two ends. CDR3 coding DNA: TGTGCCAGCACCAATCAGGGGACTGAAGCTTTCTTT. This gives the protein CASTNQGTEAFF.

This chain connects TRBV30 to TRBJ2-1; 8 bases agree with TRBD2. V lost 0 bases and J lost 7; bases outside the gene matches: 8. This CDR3 has 15 residues. CDR1 and CDR2 from the germline V gene are GTSNPN and SVGIG (reference sequence). The CDR3 nucleotides read TGTGCCTGGAGTGTCATCGGGGGGGGCGAAAATGAGCAGTTCTTC. This sequence encodes CAWSVIGGGENEQFF.

The rearrangement joins TRBV6-5 to TRBJ1-3; 9 nucleotides match TRBD1. CDR1 and CDR2 (germline): MNHEY, SVGAGI. The CDR3 covers 15 residues. Trimming at V came to 4 bases and at J to 2 bases, leaving 3 bases not matched to a gene. The CDR3 DNA reads TGTGCCAGCAGTTCCAGACAGGGGGCTGGAAACACCATATATTTT. Translation gives CASSSRQGAGNTIYF.